Presented here are 25 T cell receptor beta chains from one specimen sequenced in a study of blood T cell repertoires in COVID-19. Assay: immunoSEQ multiplex PCR; the TCRdb copy retains only in-frame clones and omits some. The sample lists 150,000 to 200,000 clones, approximately 80% occurring once. The material sequenced was PBMCs or T cells enriched from blood (not recorded which). These receptors all stem from a man in his fifties or sixties who had recovered from COVID-19.

This rearrangement joins TRBV15 to TRBJ1-1; D remains ambiguous. V dropped 0 bases and J dropped 1 base, with 9 bases sitting between them. From germline, CDR1 is LNHNV and CDR2 YYDKDF (reference sequence). CDR3 length equals 15 residues. The CDR3 here is CATSRDLGGNTEAFF. The CDR3 DNA follows: TGTGCCACCAGCAGAGATCTCGGAGGGAACACTGAAGCTTTCTTT. The variable domain in full, with the rest retrieved from reference TRBV15 and TRBJ1-1, is DAMVIQNPRYQVTQFGKPVTLSCSQTLNHNVMYWYQQKSSQAPKLLFHYYDKDFNNEADTPDNFQSRRPNTSFCFLDIRSPGLGDTAMYLCATSRDLGGNTEAFFGQGTRLTVV.

CDR3 residues: CASSRDRDGGYTF. CDR3 DNA: TGTGCCAGCAGCAGGGACAGGGACGGAGGCTACACCTTC. The chain recombines TRBV5-6 with TRBJ1-2; the match to TRBD1 covers 9 bases. Germline values: CDR1 SGHDT, CDR2 YYEEEE. This CDR3 has 13 amino acids. The V segment lost 4 bases and the J segment 8 bases; nucleotides outside the gene matches: 6.

This clone was picked up a small number of times. The genes are TRBV12-3 or TRBV12-4 and TRBJ1-1; no firm D call. This CDR3 is 13 amino acids long. The V gene lost 3 bases and the J gene lost 0 bases, with 5 bases spanning the gap. The DNA for the CDR3 is TGTGCCAGCAGTTTTGCGCTGAACACTGAAGCTTTCTTT. This gives the protein CASSFALNTEAFF.

In its sample, this clone was seen once. The rearrangement joins TRBV4-1 to TRBJ2-1, with 8 bases matching TRBD2. Looked up from germline, CDR1 is MGHRA and CDR2 is YSYEKL. The CDR3 totals 13 residues. Germline trimming cut 3 bases from V and 15 bases from J; bases unmatched to any gene: 10. CDR3 DNA: TGCGCCAGCAGCCAGGACTTAGCGGGGCCGAGGTTCTTC. Protein: CASSQDLAGPRFF.

This clone came up a few times. The rearrangement links TRBV6-4 to TRBJ1-6; TRBD1 agrees at 7 bases. The length of the CDR3 is 13 residues. The germline CDR1 and CDR2 sequences are MRHNA and SNTAGT. The junction had 3 bases not matched to a gene; V was cut back by 0 bases and J by 13 bases. CDR3 nucleotides: TGTGCCAGCAGTGACTCCAGGGGGTCCCCCCTCCACTTT. Amino acids: CASSDSRGSPLHF.

The CDR3 protein is CASSYGFRGDEQYF. In nucleotides, the CDR3 is TGTGCCAGCAGCTATGGGTTCAGGGGAGACGAGCAGTACTTC. The V call is TRBV28, the J call TRBJ2-7; possible D gene TRBD1, 6 bases. V lost 6 bases to trimming and J lost 5 bases, with 17 bases between them. Germline V lookup: CDR1 MDHEN, CDR2 SYDVKM. The CDR3 is 14 residues long.

CDR3 loop: CASSVGRGRTYNEQFF. The DNA for the CDR3 is TGCGCCAGCAGCGTGGGGCGGGGTCGCACCTACAATGAGCAGTTCTTC. The chain couples TRBV5-1 to TRBJ2-1, with a possible D match to TRBD2 (6 bases). The CDR3 is 16 amino acids. Germline CDR1 and CDR2: SGHRS and YFSETQ. V lost 4 bases and J lost 2, with 16 bases in between. The full variable domain, in which reference TRBV5-1 and TRBJ2-1 provide the parts outside the CDR3, is KAGVTQTPRYLIKTRGQQVTLSCSPISGHRSVSWYQQTPGQGLQFLFEYFSETQRNKGNFPGRFSGRQFSNSRSEMNVSTLELGDSALYLCASSVGRGRTYNEQFFGPGTRLTVL.

The chain is built from TRBV28 and TRBJ2-7, with 8 positions matching TRBD2. Per germline, CDR1 MDHEN and CDR2 SYDVKM. V lost 4 bases, J lost 1 base, and 9 bases stayed unmatched. The CDR3 totals 16 residues. CDR3 nucleotides: TGTGCCAGCAGTTCACCACGAGCGGGGGTTTCCTACGAGCAGTACTTC. Protein product: CASSSPRAGVSYEQYF.

CDR3 sequence (DNA): TGTGCCAGCAGTACGACAACTTCTACCGGACAGTTGAACACTGAAGCTTTCTTT. This gives the protein CASSTTTSTGQLNTEAFF. This chain connects TRBV28 to TRBJ1-1, with a possible D match to TRBD1 (6 bases). Per the germline V gene, CDR1 is MDHEN and CDR2 is SYDVKM. Trimming cost V 5 bases and J 0 bases, with 22 bases left between them. The CDR3 length is 18 residues.

The chain recombines TRBV11-3 with TRBJ2-7; D is unclear. Germline loops: CDR1 SGHNT, CDR2 YENEEA. Trimming removed 5 bases from V and 4 bases from J, with 9 bases in between. This CDR3 contains 12 residues. CDR3 nucleotides: TGTGCCAGCAGCCCTACGGGTTACGAGCAGTACTTC. Translation: CASSPTGYEQYF.

V and J are TRBV19 and TRBJ2-2; the D gene is possibly TRBD1 (6 bases). The CDR3 spans 13 residues. CDR1 and CDR2 (germline): LNHDA, SQIVND (reference sequence). V lost 5 bases and J 5 bases, leaving 9 bases between the germline ends. CDR3 DNA sequence: TGTGCCAGTAGTTACAGGGATACCGGGGAGCTGTTTTTT. Residues: CASSYRDTGELFF.

V usage is TRBV29-1 and J usage is TRBJ1-1, with 7 bases matching TRBD1. The length of the CDR3 is 14 residues. V shed 3 bases, J shed 7 bases, and the junction held 11 bases outside the gene matches. Germline V gene sequence: CDR1 SQVTM, CDR2 ANQGSEA. In DNA form, the CDR3 reads TGCAGCGTTGATCGGGCAGGGGGTCTAAATGAAGCTTTCTTT. Translating gives CSVDRAGGLNEAFF.

The chain couples TRBV30 to TRBJ1-2, with a possible D match to TRBD1 (5 bases). Germline V lookup: CDR1 GTSNPN, CDR2 SVGIG (reference sequence). The ends were cut back, 1 base at V and 4 bases at J, with 13 bases in the middle. The CDR3 loop spans 14 amino acids. CDR3 sequence reads: CAWSGGTGGYGYTF. The CDR3 DNA reads TGTGCCTGGAGTGGTGGTACAGGCGGCTATGGCTACACCTTC.

In its sample, this clone was seen once. The V and J genes are TRBV28 and TRBJ1-2; TRBD1 is a possible D gene (5 bases). The CDR3 has 12 residues. V gave up 8 bases and J gave up 4 bases, with 11 bases separating them. Germline CDR1 is MDHEN and CDR2 is SYDVKM. CDR3 coding DNA: TGTGCCAGCCGCGCAGGGCCCTATGGCTACACCTTC. Encoded protein: CASRAGPYGYTF.

V and J are TRBV28 and TRBJ1-5; no clear D gene. In germline, CDR1 is MDHEN, CDR2 SYDVKM. Trimming pared 3 bases from V and 0 bases from J, leaving 18 bases between. The CDR3 sequence is 18 residues long. CDR3 nucleotide sequence: TGTGCCAGCAGTTTTATCCCGTGGGGAGGGTATAGCAATCAGCCCCAGCATTTT. Translating gives CASSFIPWGGYSNQPQHF.

This chain connects TRBV3-1 (or the pseudogene TRBV3-2) to TRBJ2-1; 13 positions match TRBD2. Germline CDR1 reads LGHDT; CDR2 reads YNNKEL (reference sequence). J was trimmed by 10 bases and V by 1 base; bases with no gene match: 7. This CDR3 contains 16 residues. The CDR3 reads CASSQVGTSGVGEQFF. The CDR3 DNA follows: TGTGCCAGCAGCCAAGTTGGGACTAGCGGGGTAGGGGAGCAGTTCTTC.

This clone came up a few times. V is TRBV11-2 and J is TRBJ1-1; D is undetermined. The CDR3 consists of 13 residues. CDR1 and CDR2 (germline): SGHAT, FQNNGV. V was trimmed by 0 bases and J by 7 bases, leaving 9 bases between them. CDR3 sequence: CASSLEFRGEAFF. The DNA of the CDR3 is TGTGCCAGCAGCTTAGAGTTTAGAGGTGAAGCTTTCTTT.

This clone was detected a few times. The rearrangement joins TRBV28 to TRBJ1-5; D perhaps matches TRBD1 (6 bases). This CDR3 region has 19 residues. Germline V gene lookup returns CDR1 MDHEN and CDR2 SYDVKM. Trimming stripped 5 bases from V and 0 bases from J, with 23 bases between. CDR3 DNA: TGTGCCAGCAGTAGGGGGAACGAGAGGGGCGTGGGTAGCAATCAGCCCCAGCATTTT. Its translation: CASSRGNERGVGSNQPQHF. Based on the CDR3 plus reference TRBV28 and TRBJ1-5, the full variable domain is DVKVTQSSRYLVKRTGEKVFLECVQDMDHENMFWYRQDPGLGLRLIYFSYDVKMKEKGDIPEGYSVSREKKERFSLILESASTNQTSMYLCASSRGNERGVGSNQPQHFGDGTRLSIL.

The chain links TRBV7-2 to TRBJ2-5; D not resolved. This CDR3 spans 15 amino acids. Trimming shortened V by 2 bases and J by 5 bases, and 15 bases separated the two germline ends. Germline V gene lookup returns CDR1 SGHTA and CDR2 FQGNSA. CDR3 amino acids: CASSLTTSPGETQYF. CDR3 bases: TGTGCCAGCAGCTTAACGACTTCACCCGGGGAGACCCAGTACTTC.

This clone was detected a few times. V usage is TRBV4-1 and J usage is TRBJ2-1, with D possibly being TRBD2 (7 bases). V lost 2 bases and J lost 11, with 16 bases in between. This CDR3 spans 14 amino acids. Germline assignment: CDR1 MGHRA and CDR2 YSYEKL. CDR3 in DNA: TGCGCCAGCAGCCAATTGTTAGGGGGGGGAAAGCAGTTCTTC. Protein: CASSQLLGGGKQFF.

The J gene is TRBJ2-7, the V gene TRBV5-8; perhaps TRBD2 as D (6 bases). Germline values: CDR1 SGHTS, CDR2 YDEGEE. Trimming removed 2 bases from V and 3 bases from J, with 9 bases in between. The CDR3 runs to 13 residues. The CDR3 sequence is CASSFRGNYEQYF. CDR3 coding DNA: TGTGCCAGCAGCTTCCGGGGGAACTACGAGCAGTACTTC.

The chain links TRBV7-9 to TRBJ2-1, with 11 positions matching TRBD2. Germline V gene sequence: CDR1 SEHNR, CDR2 FQNEAQ (reference sequence). The CDR3 has 13 residues. The V gene end was trimmed by 7 bases and the J gene end by 6 bases; junction bases not matched to a gene: 2. In DNA form, the CDR3 reads TGTGCCAGCAAAACTAGCGGGAGCAATGAGCAGTTCTTC. Its translation: CASKTSGSNEQFF.

The gene calls are TRBV5-1 and TRBJ1-3; perhaps TRBD1 as D (6 bases). CDR3 length: 16 residues. V was shortened by 7 bases and J by 0 bases, with 17 bases between the two germline ends. In germline, CDR1 is SGHRS, CDR2 YFSETQ. CDR3 protein: CASGDGTPSSGNTIYF. The CDR3 DNA sequence: TGCGCCAGCGGCGACGGGACACCGAGCTCTGGAAACACCATATATTTT.

The V gene is TRBV6-5, the J gene TRBJ1-4; 7 bases map to TRBD1. The germline gives CDR1 MNHEY, CDR2 SVGAGI. The length of the CDR3 is 15 residues. Trimming took 5 bases from V and 10 from J; bases not matched to a gene: 13. The CDR3, as DNA: TGTGCCAGCAGTCACCGGACAGGACTCGAGGGAAAACTGTTTTTT. As protein: CASSHRTGLEGKLFF.

The chain recombines TRBV3-1 (or the pseudogene TRBV3-2) with TRBJ1-1, with unresolved D. Germline loops: CDR1 LGHDT, CDR2 YNNKEL (reference sequence). The CDR3 is 14 amino acids. V was shortened by 2 bases and J by 1 base, with 8 bases between the two germline ends. This chain's CDR3 is CASSQPGRNTEAFF. In nucleotides, the CDR3 is TGTGCCAGCAGCCAACCCGGGAGGAACACTGAAGCTTTCTTT.